This T cell receptor beta chain was sequenced for a study of T cell changes during pregnancy in multiple sclerosis. The table came from immunoSEQ multiplex PCR; TCRdb's copy has only in-frame clones and leaves some out. The sample includes 60,000 to 65,000 clones, around 92% of them seen just once. The length of the CDR3 is 17 residues. Unmatched junction bases numbered 8, after V lost 4 bases and J lost 1 base. In germline, CDR1 is LGHNA, CDR2 YNFKEQ. The chain joins TRBV4-2 to TRBJ2-2, with 8 bases matching TRBD2. This TCR was recovered from a female donor in good health, enrolled as a control in a pregnancy study. Specimen: peripheral blood, collected in the second trimester of pregnancy. CDR3 bases: TGTGCCAGCAGCCGAGCCCCGGGACTAGGGAACACCGGGGAGCTGTTTTTT. This sequence encodes CASSRAPGLGNTGELFF.